One T cell receptor beta chain is described in this entry. The antigen is undetermined. A roughly ten-day culture period preceded the isolation of CD4+ T cells. Participants completed two doses of the BNT162b2 or mRNA-1273 vaccine. Previously uninfected by SARS-CoV-2, the vaccine recipients also showed negative nucleocapsid antibodies. This sample is part of a study of vaccination effects on CD4 cells after COVID-19. Turning to the study itself: Cultures used more than 1.5 million PBMC per well, approximately 9.5 IU/ml IL-2 and approximately 10 ug/ml peptides.

General observations from the study: Clones of infection and vaccine origin contracted markedly late after vaccination. Sampling in the study covered few convalescent patients and included no early post-infection timepoints.

V gave up 4 bases and J gave up 7 bases, with 8 bases separating them. The germline CDR1 and CDR2 sequences are MNHEY and SVGAGI. This CDR3 region has 12 residues. Data came from immunoSEQ multiplex PCR; TCRdb stores just in-frame clones and leaves some out. The table lists 25,000 to 35,000 clones, 74% of them singletons, with 14% to 15% in the top ten. The J gene is TRBJ2-1, the V gene TRBV6-5; D remains unclear. This material consisted of CD4+ T cells from PBMCs cultured without peptide, taken after COVID-19 vaccination. The sequence was collected from a human donor who received a COVID-19 vaccine. In nucleotides, the CDR3 is TGTGCCAGCAGTTCCACGCGAAATGAGCAGTTCTTC. Encoded protein: CASSSTRNEQFF.